This TCR beta chain stems from a study of T-cell memory formation after mild COVID-19. Looking at the study overall: TCR clusters largely stayed donor specific. Study-level findings and limits: CD8+ contracting clones occupied EMRA, while CD4+ ones occupied mainly CM and EM.

The germline V gene has CDR1 SEHNR and CDR2 FQNEAQ (reference sequence). The CDR3 is 16 residues long. After removal of 5 bases from V and 5 bases from J, the junction contained 3 bases not matched to a gene. It was 5'RACE with constant-segment primers that produced the TCR alpha and TCR beta cDNA libraries, which carried sample barcodes and UMIs. Using its own MiXCR run on the 5' RACE reads, TCRdb lists one record per CDR3 protein. This table holds 140,000 to 150,000 distinct CDR3 sequences, about 19% found once. Comment on this clonotype: Its target is not known.

The rearrangement joins TRBV7-9 to TRBJ2-1; 16 positions match TRBD2. The sequenced sample consisted of PBMCs or a T cell subset sorted from them (not recorded which). The source is an adult woman who had mild COVID-19 (a few samples of this study predate the infection). Cell type and time point are not known. The CDR3 DNA follows: TGTGCCAGCAGCAAGGGACTAGCGGGAGGGAACAATGAGCAGTTCTTC. Translating it yields CASSKGLAGGNNEQFF.